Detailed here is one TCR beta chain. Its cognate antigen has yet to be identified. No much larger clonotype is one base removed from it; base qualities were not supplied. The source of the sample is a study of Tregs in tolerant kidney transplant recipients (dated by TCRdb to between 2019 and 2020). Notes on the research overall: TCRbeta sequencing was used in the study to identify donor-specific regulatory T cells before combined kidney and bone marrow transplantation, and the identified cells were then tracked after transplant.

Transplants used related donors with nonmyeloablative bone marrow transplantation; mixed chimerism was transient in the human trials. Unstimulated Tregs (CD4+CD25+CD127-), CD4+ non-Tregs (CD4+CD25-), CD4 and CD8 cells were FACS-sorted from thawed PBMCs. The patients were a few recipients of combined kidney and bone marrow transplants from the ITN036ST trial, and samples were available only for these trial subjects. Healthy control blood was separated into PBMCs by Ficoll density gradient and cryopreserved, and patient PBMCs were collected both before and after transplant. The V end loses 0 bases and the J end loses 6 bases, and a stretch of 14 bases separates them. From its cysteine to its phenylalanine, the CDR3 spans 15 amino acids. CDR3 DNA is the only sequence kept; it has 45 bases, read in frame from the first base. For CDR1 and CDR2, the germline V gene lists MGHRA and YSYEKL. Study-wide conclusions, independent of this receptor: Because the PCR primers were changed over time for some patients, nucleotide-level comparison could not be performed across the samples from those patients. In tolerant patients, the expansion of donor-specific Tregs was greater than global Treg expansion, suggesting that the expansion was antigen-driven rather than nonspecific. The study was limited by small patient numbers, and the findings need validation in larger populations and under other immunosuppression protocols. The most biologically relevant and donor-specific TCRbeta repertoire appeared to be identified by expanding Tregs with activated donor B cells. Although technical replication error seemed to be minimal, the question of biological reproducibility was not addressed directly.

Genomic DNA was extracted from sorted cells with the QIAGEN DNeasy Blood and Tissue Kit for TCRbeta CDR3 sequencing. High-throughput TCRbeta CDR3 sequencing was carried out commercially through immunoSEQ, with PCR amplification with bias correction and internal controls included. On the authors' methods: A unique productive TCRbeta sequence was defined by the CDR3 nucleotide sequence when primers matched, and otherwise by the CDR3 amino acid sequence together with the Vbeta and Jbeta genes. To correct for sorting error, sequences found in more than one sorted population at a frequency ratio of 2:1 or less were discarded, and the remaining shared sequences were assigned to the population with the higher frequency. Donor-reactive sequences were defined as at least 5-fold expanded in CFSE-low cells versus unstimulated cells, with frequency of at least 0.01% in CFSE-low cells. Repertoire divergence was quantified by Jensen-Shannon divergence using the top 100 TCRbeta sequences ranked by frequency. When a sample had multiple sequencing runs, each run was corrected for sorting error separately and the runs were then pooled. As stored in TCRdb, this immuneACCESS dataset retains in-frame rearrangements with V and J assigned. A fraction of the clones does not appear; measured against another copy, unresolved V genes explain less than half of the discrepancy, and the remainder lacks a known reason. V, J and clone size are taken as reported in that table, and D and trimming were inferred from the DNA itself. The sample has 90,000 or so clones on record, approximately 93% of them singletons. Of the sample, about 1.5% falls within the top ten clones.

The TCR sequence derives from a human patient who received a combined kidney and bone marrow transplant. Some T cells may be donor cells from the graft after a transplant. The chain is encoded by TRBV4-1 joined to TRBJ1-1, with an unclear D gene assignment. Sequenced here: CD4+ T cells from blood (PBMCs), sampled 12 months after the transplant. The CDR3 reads CASSQDLAGWSEAFF. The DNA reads TGCGCCAGCAGCCAAGATTTGGCAGGTTGGTCTGAAGCTTTCTTT.